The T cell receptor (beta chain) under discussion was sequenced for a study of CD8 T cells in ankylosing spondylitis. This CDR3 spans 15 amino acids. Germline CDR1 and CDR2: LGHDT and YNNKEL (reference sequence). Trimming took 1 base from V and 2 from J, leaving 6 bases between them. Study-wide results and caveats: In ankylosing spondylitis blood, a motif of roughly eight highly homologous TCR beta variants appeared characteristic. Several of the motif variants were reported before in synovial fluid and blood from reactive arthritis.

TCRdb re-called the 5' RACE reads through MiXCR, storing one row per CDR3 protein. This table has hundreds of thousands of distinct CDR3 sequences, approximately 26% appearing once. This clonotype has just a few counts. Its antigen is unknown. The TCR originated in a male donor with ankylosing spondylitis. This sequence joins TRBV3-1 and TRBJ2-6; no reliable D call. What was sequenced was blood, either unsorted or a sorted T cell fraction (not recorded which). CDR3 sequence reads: CASSQAFAGANVLTF. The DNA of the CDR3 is TGTGCCAGCAGCCAAGCCTTCGCTGGGGCCAACGTCCTGACTTTC.